The clone carrying this T cell receptor (beta chain) appeared a single time. The antigen remains undetermined. CDR1 is SGHVS, CDR2 FNYEAQ, per germline. V lost 5 bases and J 6 bases, leaving 17 bases between the germline ends. The CDR3 has 15 amino acids. The data belong to a study of CD8+ T cells in alopecia areata. For the study at large: Patients in the treated group were given tofacitinib by mouth, 5 to 10 mg twice a day. For 6 to 18 months, tofacitinib was taken, and 6 months off drug followed.

Peripheral blood, together with lesional scalp punch biopsies, was collected from alopecia areata patients. Study observations and caveats: Normal skin's resident alphabeta T cells are sequenced alongside lesional scalp T cells. Alopecia totalis/universalis scalp especially showed more expanded CD8+ clones than normal scalp.

It was cDNA, reverse transcribed from extracted RNA, that served as the sequencing template. Sequencing used immunoSEQ multiplex PCR; TCRdb keeps in-frame clones, though not all of them. Of approximately 13,000 clones listed, 50% to 70% are singletons. The clonotype originates from a human donor with alopecia areata. The rearrangement links TRBV7-6 to TRBJ2-1, with D possibly matching TRBD1 (5 bases). Sequencing used skin, obtained at week 0. The CDR3 sequence is CASSQTKGRSNEQFF. CDR3 DNA sequence: TGTGCCAGCAGCCAAACGAAGGGGCGAAGCAATGAGCAGTTCTTC.